This TCR beta chain was sequenced in a study of identical twins. Study-level points and caveats: Findings came from cross-sectional statistics, without long-term follow-up of donors.

CDR3 length equals 16 residues. The V end was cut by 5 bases, the J end by 5 bases, with 21 bases between. TCRdb itself ran the 5' RACE reads through MiXCR, one entry per CDR3 protein. The sample lists some 330,000 distinct CDR3 sequences, 8.5% to 10% occurring once. This clonotype was recorded many times. Antigen specificity is unknown. The origin of this receptor is a woman aged 50 to 65 in good health. What was sequenced was naive T cells sorted from blood. The chain carries TRBV12-3 or TRBV12-4 and TRBJ1-1; maybe TRBD1 (5 bases). CDR3 region: CASSREAGQGGTEAFF. The CDR3 coding sequence is TGTGCCAGCAGTCGAGAGGCCGGTCAGGGTGGAACTGAAGCTTTCTTT.